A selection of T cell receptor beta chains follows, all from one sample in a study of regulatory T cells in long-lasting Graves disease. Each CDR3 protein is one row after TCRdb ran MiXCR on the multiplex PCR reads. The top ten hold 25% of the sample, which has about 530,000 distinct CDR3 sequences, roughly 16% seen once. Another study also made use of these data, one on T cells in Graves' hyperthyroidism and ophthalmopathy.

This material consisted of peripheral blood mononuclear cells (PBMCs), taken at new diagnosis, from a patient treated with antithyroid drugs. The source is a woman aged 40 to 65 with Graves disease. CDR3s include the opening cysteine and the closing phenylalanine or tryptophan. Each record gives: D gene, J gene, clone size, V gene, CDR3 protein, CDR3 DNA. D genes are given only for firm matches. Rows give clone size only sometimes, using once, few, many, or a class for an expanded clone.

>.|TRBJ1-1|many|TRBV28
CASSLSGYTEAFF
TGTGCCAGCAGTTTGAGTGGATACACTGAAGCTTTCTTT
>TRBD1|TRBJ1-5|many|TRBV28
CASRDSGTGHNQPQHF
TGTGCCAGCAGAGACTCCGGGACAGGGCACAATCAGCCCCAGCATTTT
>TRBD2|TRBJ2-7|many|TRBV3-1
CASSSPAASGSYEQYF
TGTGCCAGCAGCTCCCCTGCGGCTAGCGGATCCTACGAGCAGTACTTC
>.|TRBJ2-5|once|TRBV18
CASSPLQGSQETQYF
TGTGCCAGCTCACCACTTCAGGGGTCCCAAGAGACCCAGTACTTC
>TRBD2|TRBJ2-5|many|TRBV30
CAWGLTSGQETQYF
TGTGCCTGGGGTCTTACTAGCGGCCAAGAGACCCAGTACTTC
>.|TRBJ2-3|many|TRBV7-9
CASSRDDGTDTQYF
TGTGCCAGCAGCAGAGACGACGGGACAGATACGCAGTATTTT
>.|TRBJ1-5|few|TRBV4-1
CASSVFSPPSSNQPQHF
TGCGCCAGCAGCGTATTCTCCCCCCCAAGCAGCAATCAGCCCCAGCATTTT
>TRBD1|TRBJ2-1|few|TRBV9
CASSEQGFGNNEQFF
TGTGCCAGCAGCGAACAGGGGTTCGGCAACAATGAGCAGTTCTTC
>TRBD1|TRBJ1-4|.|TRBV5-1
CASSLGTGVEEKLFF
TGCGCCAGCAGCTTGGGAACAGGGGTAGAAGAAAAACTGTTTTTT
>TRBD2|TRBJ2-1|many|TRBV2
CASSEVTSGGNYNEQFF
TGTGCCAGCAGTGAAGTGACTAGCGGGGGGAATTACAATGAGCAGTTCTTC
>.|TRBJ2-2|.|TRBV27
CASSFLGTGELFF
TGTGCCAGCAGTTTCTTGGGAACCGGGGAGCTGTTTTTT
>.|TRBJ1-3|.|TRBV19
CASSIGTAGNTIYF
TGTGCCAGTAGCATCGGGACGGCTGGAAACACCATATATTTT
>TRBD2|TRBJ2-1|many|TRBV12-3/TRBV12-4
CASSFIGEGGEQFF
TGTGCCAGCAGTTTTATCGGGGAGGGAGGTGAGCAGTTCTTC
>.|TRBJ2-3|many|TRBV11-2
CASSLDRPETDTQYF
TGTGCCAGCAGCTTAGATCGGCCGGAAACAGATACGCAGTATTTT
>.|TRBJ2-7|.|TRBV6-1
CASRDTLEGILRSEQYF
TGTGCCAGCAGGGATACCTTAGAGGGGATTCTACGTAGTGAGCAGTACTTC
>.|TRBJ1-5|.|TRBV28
CASSLSPFWQGTRNQPQHF
TGTGCCAGCAGTTTATCCCCTTTTTGGCAGGGGACGCGCAATCAGCCCCAGCATTTT
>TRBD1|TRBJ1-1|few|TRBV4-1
CASSQNQGANTEAFF
TGCGCCAGCAGCCAAAACCAGGGGGCCAACACTGAAGCTTTCTTT
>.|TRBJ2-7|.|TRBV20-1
CSAKDVAEVYEQYF
TGCAGTGCTAAGGATGTAGCGGAAGTCTACGAGCAGTACTTC
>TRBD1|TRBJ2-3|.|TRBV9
CASSASTGWGPQDTQYF
TGTGCCAGCAGCGCATCGACAGGGTGGGGGCCACAAGATACGCAGTATTTT
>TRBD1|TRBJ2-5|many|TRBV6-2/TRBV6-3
CASRNRGRETQYF
TGTGCCAGCAGAAACAGGGGGCGGGAGACCCAGTACTTC
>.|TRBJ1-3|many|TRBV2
CASTRGSSGNTIYF
TGTGCCAGCACCCGTGGGAGCTCTGGAAACACCATATATTTT
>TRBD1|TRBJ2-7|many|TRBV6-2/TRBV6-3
CASSYGQGDYEQYF
TGTGCCAGCAGTTACGGACAGGGGGACTACGAGCAGTACTTC
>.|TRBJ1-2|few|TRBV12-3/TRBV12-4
CASSPRDFLTNYGYAF
TGTGCCAGCAGTCCCCGTGACTTTCTTACTAACTATGGCTACGCCTTC
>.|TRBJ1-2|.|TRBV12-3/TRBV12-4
CASSSPVPGRDYGYTF
TGTGCCAGCAGTTCCCCCGTCCCGGGCAGGGACTATGGCTACACCTTC
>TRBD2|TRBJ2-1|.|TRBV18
CASSPPLAGGRGEQFF
TGTGCCAGCTCACCCCCCCTAGCGGGGGGACGGGGTGAGCAGTTCTTC
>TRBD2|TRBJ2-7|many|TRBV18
CASSPVGSSGGREQYF
TGTGCCAGCTCACCAGTCGGCAGCAGCGGGGGGCGTGAGCAGTACTTC
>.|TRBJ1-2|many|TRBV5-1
CASSYESYGYTF
TGCGCCAGCAGCTACGAGTCCTATGGCTACACCTTC
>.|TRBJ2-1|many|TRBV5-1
CASSLGLSNEQFF
TGCGCCAGCAGCTTAGGGCTATCTAATGAGCAGTTCTTC
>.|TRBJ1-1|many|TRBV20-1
CSASGGGSENTEAFF
TGCAGTGCCTCTGGAGGGGGGTCGGAGAACACTGAAGCTTTCTTT
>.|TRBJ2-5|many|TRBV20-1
CSARRWDNQETQYF
TGCAGTGCTAGACGGTGGGACAACCAAGAGACCCAGTACTTC
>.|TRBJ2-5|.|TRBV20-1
CSAALTDRGAQYF
TGCAGTGCCGCCCTGACTGATCGAGGGGCCCAGTACTTC
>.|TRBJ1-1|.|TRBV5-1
CASSSMMNTEAFF
TGCGCCAGCAGCTCGATGATGAACACTGAAGCTTTCTTT
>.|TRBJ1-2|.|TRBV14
CASSHGLLYGYTF
TGTGCCAGCAGCCACGGACTTCTTTATGGCTACACCTTC
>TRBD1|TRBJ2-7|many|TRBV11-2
CASSQGRTGGAYEQYF
TGTGCCAGCAGTCAGGGCAGGACAGGGGGAGCCTACGAGCAGTACTTC
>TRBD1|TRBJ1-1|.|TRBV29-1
CSVAPGGMGTEAFF
TGCAGCGTTGCCCCAGGGGGGATGGGCACTGAAGCTTTCTTT
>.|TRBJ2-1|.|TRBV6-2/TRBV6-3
CASTPRPGANNEQFF
TGTGCCAGCACCCCCCGACCGGGGGCAAACAATGAGCAGTTCTTC
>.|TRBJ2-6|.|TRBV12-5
CASGLRSSGANVLTF
TGTGCTAGTGGTTTGCGTAGCTCTGGGGCCAACGTCCTGACTTTC